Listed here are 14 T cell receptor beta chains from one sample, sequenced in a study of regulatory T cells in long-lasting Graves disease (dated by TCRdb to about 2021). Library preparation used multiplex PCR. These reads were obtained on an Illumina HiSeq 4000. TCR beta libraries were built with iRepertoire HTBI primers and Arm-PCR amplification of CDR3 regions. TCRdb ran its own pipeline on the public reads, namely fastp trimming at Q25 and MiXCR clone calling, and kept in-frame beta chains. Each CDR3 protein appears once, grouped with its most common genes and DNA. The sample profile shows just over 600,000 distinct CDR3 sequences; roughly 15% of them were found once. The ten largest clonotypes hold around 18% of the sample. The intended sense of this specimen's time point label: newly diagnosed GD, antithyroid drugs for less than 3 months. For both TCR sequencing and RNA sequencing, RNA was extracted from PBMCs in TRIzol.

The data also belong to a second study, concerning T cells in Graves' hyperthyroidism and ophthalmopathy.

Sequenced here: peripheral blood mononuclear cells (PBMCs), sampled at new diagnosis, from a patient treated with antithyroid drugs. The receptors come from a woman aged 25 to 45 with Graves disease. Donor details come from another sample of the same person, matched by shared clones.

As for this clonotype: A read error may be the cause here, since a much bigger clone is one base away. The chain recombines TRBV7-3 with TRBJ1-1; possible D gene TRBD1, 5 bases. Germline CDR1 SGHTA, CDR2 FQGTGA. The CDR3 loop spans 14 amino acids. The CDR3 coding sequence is TGTACCAGCAGCTTATCCGGGGCAGTAGGTGAAGCTTTCTTT. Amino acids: CTSSLSGAVGEAFF. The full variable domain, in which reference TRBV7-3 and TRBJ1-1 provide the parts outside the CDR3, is GAGVSQTPSNKVTEKGKYVELRCDPISGHTALYWYRQSLGQGPEFLIYFQGTGAADDSGLPNDRFFAVRPEGSVSTLKIQRTERGDSAVYLCTSSLSGAVGEAFFGQGTRLTVV.

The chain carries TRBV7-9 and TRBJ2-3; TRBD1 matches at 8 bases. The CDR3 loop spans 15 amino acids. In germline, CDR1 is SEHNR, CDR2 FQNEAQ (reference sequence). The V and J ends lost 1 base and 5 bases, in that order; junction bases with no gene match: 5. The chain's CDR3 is CASSLGDRGKDTQYF. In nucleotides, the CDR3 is TGTGCCAGCAGCTTAGGAGACAGGGGTAAAGATACGCAGTATTTT. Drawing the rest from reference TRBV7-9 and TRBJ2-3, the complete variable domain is DTGVSQNPRHKITKRGQNVTFRCDPISEHNRLYWYRQTLGQGPEFLTYFQNEAQLEKSRLLSDRFSAERPKGSFSTLEIQRTEQGDSAMYLCASSLGDRGKDTQYFGPGTRLTVL.

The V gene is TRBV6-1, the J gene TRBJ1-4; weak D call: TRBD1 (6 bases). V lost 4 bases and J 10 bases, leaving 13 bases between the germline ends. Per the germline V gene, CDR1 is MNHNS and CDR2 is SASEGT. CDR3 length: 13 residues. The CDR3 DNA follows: TGTGCCAGCAGTGTCGACAGGACGGGAAAACTGTTTTTT. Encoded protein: CASSVDRTGKLFF.

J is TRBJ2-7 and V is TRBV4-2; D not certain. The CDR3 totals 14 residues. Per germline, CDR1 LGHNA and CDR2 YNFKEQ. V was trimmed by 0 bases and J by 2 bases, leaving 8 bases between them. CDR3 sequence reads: CASSQDTGAYEQYF. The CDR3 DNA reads TGTGCCAGCAGCCAAGATACCGGTGCCTACGAGCAGTACTTC.

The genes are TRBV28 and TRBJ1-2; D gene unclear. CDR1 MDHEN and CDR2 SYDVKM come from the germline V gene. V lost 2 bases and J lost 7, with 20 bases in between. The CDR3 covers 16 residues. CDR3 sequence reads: CASSLPPIPGQSGYTF. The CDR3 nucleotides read TGTGCCAGCAGTTTACCCCCCATCCCCGGGCAGTCTGGCTACACCTTC.

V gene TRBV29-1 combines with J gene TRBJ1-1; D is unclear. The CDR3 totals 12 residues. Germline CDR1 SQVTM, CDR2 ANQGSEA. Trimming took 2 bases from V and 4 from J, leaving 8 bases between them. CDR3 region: CSVERASTEAFF. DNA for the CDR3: TGCAGCGTTGAACGTGCGTCCACTGAAGCTTTCTTT.

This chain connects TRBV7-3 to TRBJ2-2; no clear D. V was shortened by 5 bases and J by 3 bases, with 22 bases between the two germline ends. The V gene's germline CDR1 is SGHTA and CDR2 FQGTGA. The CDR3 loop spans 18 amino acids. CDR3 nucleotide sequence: TGTGCCAGCAGCCCGGAACGGCTAGGCTCTTCGGACACCGGGGAGCTGTTTTTT. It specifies CASSPERLGSSDTGELFF.

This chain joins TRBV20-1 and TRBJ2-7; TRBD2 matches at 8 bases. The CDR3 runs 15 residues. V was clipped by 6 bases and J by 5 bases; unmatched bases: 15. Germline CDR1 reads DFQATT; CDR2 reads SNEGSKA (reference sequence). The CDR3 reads CSAHPPGREVHEQYF. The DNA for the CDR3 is TGCAGTGCCCACCCTCCTGGGCGGGAGGTTCACGAGCAGTACTTC.

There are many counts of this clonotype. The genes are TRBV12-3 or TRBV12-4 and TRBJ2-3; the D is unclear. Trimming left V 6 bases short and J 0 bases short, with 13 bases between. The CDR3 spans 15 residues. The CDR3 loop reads CASRGRSSSTDTQYF. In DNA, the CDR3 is TGTGCCAGCAGAGGACGGTCCTCTAGCACAGATACGCAGTATTTT.

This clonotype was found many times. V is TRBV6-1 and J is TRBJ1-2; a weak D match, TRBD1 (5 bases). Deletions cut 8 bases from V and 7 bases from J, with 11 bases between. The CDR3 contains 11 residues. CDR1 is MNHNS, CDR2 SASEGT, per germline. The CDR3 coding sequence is TGTGCCAGCTTAAGTAGGGGTGGCTACACCTTC. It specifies CASLSRGGYTF.

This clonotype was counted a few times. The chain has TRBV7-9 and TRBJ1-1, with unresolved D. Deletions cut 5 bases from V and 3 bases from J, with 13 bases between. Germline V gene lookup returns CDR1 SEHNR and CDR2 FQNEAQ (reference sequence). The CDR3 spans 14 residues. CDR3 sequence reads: CASSRAVFDTEAFF. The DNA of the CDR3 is TGTGCCAGCAGCCGCGCTGTTTTCGACACTGAAGCTTTCTTT.

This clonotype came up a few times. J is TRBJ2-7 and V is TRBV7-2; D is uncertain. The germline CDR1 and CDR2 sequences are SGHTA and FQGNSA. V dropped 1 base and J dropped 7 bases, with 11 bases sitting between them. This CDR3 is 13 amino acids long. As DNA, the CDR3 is TGTGCCAGCAGCTTAGGCGCGGCTGGTGAGCAGTACTTC. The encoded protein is CASSLGAAGEQYF.

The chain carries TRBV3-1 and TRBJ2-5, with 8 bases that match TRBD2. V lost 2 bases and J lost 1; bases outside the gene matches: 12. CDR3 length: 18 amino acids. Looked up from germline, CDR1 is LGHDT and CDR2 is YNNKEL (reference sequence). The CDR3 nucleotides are TGTGCCAGCAGCCAACGTTGGGAGTTTCGGGAGGGCCAAGAGACCCAGTACTTC. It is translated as CASSQRWEFREGQETQYF.

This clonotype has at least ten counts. The CDR3 sequence is CASSIRLAGQAQYF. CDR3 nucleotides: TGTGCCAGCAGCATCCGACTAGCGGGACAGGCGCAGTATTTT. This chain joins TRBV11-1 and TRBJ2-3; 11 bases are shared with TRBD2. Per germline, CDR1 SGHAT and CDR2 FQDESV (reference sequence). The CDR3 runs 14 residues. V trimming: 5 bases; J trimming: 10 bases; junction bases outside the gene matches: 8.